The 32 T cell receptor beta chains below were found in one sample sequenced in a study of T cells in Graves' hyperthyroidism and ophthalmopathy. Regions amplified from RNA transcripts were the TCR beta CDR3 regions. With the HTBI primer set, the TCR CDR3 went through a first round of RT-PCR. TCRdb passed the multiplex PCR reads through MiXCR, listing each CDR3 protein once. Altogether approximately 590,000 distinct CDR3 sequences are present, approximately 44% being singletons, with the ten largest covering 8.2%. Sequencing was done on a sample of peripheral blood or thyroid tissue (not recorded which). Receptor source: a woman aged 18-35 years with Graves' hyperthyroidism.

Remarks on this clonotype: This likely comes from a read error, as the CDR3 has no conserved phenylalanine or tryptophan at its end. No DNA is shown, since the ends of the CDR3 on it are uncertain; the CDR3 is the one TCRdb lists. The chain links TRBV5-1 to TRBJ2-6; TRBD1 was called by the table and not checked on the DNA. With termini counted, the CDR3 has 9 amino acids. Germline V gives CDR1 SGHRS, CDR2 YFSETQ. CDR3 sequence: CASSTGQIT.

This clonotype has ten or more counts. V gene TRBV7-8 combines with J gene TRBJ2-7, with 12 bases fitting TRBD2. The CDR3 has 15 residues. J was trimmed by 1 base and V by 5 bases; bases with no gene match: 3. Germline-derived CDR1 and CDR2 are SGHVS and FQNEAQ. The CDR3 protein is CASSRGLAGSYEQYF. DNA of the CDR3: TGTGCCAGCAGCCGGGGACTAGCGGGTTCCTACGAGCAGTACTTC.

Of note for this clonotype: The conserved phenylalanine or tryptophan normally closing the CDR3 is absent here, so this likely arose from a read error. This chain connects TRBV5-1 to TRBJ2-7; no firm D call. The germline gives CDR1 SGHRS, CDR2 YFSETQ. This CDR3 has 14 amino acids. Trimming shortened V by 2 bases and J by 0 bases, and 9 bases separated the two germline ends. The CDR3 DNA sequence: TGCGCCAGCAGCTTTGACGTCAGCTCCTACGAGCAGTACCTC. Translated: CASSFDVSSYEQYL.

This clonotype has ten or more counts. J is TRBJ1-4 and V is TRBV7-2; 8 bases are a match to TRBD1. The germline CDR1 and CDR2 sequences are SGHTA and FQGNSA. J gave up 11 bases and V 1 base, and 6 bases lay outside the gene matches. CDR3 length: 14 residues. The chain's CDR3 is CASSLGQGRGKLFF. CDR3 DNA sequence: TGTGCCAGCAGCTTAGGACAGGGGAGGGGGAAACTGTTTTTT.

The chain joins TRBV20-1 to TRBJ1-1, with D hard to call. The CDR3 has 14 residues. The V end lost 2 bases, the J end lost 1 base, and 11 bases lay between the germline ends. Germline values: CDR1 DFQATT, CDR2 SNEGSKA (reference sequence). This CDR3 reads CSARSRRGNTEAFF. The CDR3 DNA reads as TGCAGTGCTAGATCCCGCCGGGGGAACACTGAAGCTTTCTTT.

This clonotype was seen only a few times. V gene TRBV11-2 combines with J gene TRBJ1-1; D gene ambiguous. V lost 5 bases, J lost 7 bases, and 14 bases lay in between. The CDR3 runs to 13 residues. Germline CDR1 and CDR2: SGHAT and FQNNGV. CDR3 DNA sequence: TGTGCCAGCAGCCAAGAGGGAAGAATTGAAGCTTTCTTT. This sequence encodes CASSQEGRIEAFF. The full variable domain, in which reference TRBV11-2 and TRBJ1-1 provide the parts outside the CDR3, is EAGVAQSPRYKIIEKRQSVAFWCNPISGHATLYWYQQILGQGPKLLIQFQNNGVVDDSQLPKDRFSAERLKGVDSTLKIQPAKLEDSAVYLCASSQEGRIEAFFGQGTRLTVV.

Comment on this clonotype: A much larger clone differs by one base, so this may be a read error. J is TRBJ1-6 and V is TRBV7-9; D ambiguous. From germline, CDR1 is SEHNR and CDR2 FQNEAQ (reference sequence). The CDR3 runs to 13 residues. Here the CDR3 DNA reads TGTGCCAGCAGCTTCCTGGATAATTCACCCCCCCACTTT. Translation gives CASSFLDNSPPHF.

The chain recombines TRBV5-4 with TRBJ2-7, with a possible D match to TRBD2 (6 bases). The V gene lost 2 bases and the J gene lost 5 bases, with 17 bases spanning the gap. The germline V gene encodes CDR1 SGHNT and CDR2 YYREEE (reference sequence). The CDR3 runs to 15 residues. CDR3 protein: CASSFRAREQDEQYF. The CDR3 DNA follows: TGTGCCAGCAGCTTTAGGGCCCGGGAGCAGGACGAGCAGTACTTC. Using reference TRBV5-4 and TRBJ2-7 for the parts outside the CDR3, the full variable domain is ETGVTQSPTHLIKTRGQQVTLRCSSQSGHNTVSWYQQALGQGPQFIFQYYREEENGRGNFPPRFSGLQFPNYSSELNVNALELDDSALYLCASSFRAREQDEQYFGPGTRLTVT.

CDR3 residues: CASSALRHNQPQHF. CDR3 sequence (DNA): TGTGCCAGCAGTGCATTGAGGCATAATCAGCCCCAGCATTTT. The chain couples TRBV7-2 to TRBJ1-5, with D unresolved. CDR1 is SGHTA and CDR2 is FQGNSA in the germline V gene. V lost 6 bases and J 4 bases, leaving 13 bases between the germline ends. This CDR3 spans 14 amino acids.

This clonotype was recorded at least ten times. The chain carries TRBV10-3 and TRBJ1-6; D gene unclear. The V end lost 6 bases, the J end lost 0 bases, and 15 bases lay between the germline ends. CDR3 size: 17 residues. In germline, CDR1 is ENHRY, CDR2 SYGVKD. The CDR3 sequence: CAISAGPRSSYNSPLHF. DNA for the CDR3: TGTGCCATCAGCGCCGGACCGCGCAGCTCCTATAATTCACCCCTCCACTTT.

The CDR3 DNA sequence: TGTGCCATCAGTGAGGGACAGTATGGCACTGAAGCTTTCTTT. This encodes CAISEGQYGTEAFF. V and J are TRBV10-3 and TRBJ1-1; possible D gene TRBD1, 6 bases. Trimming left V 2 bases short and J 4 bases short, with 11 bases between. Germline lookup yields CDR1 ENHRY and CDR2 SYGVKD. The CDR3 is 14 residues long.

The chain joins TRBV25-1 to TRBJ1-2; TRBD1 agrees at 7 bases. Germline lookup yields CDR1 MGHDK and CDR2 SYGVNS. This CDR3 has 12 residues. V shed 1 base and J 11 bases; nucleotides not matched to a gene: 4. The CDR3 DNA reads as TGTGCCAGCAGTGAATGGGCAGGGGGTTACACCTTC. This codes for CASSEWAGGYTF.

At least ten counts were recorded for this clonotype. The chain combines TRBV7-9 with TRBJ1-5; D perhaps matches TRBD1 (6 bases). V lost 3 bases to trimming and J lost 2 bases, with 8 bases between them. The CDR3 totals 14 residues. Germline V gives CDR1 SEHNR, CDR2 FQNEAQ (reference sequence). CDR3 sequence (DNA): TGTGCCAGCAGCTTGGGACACGGCAATCAGCCCCAGCATTTT. Its translation: CASSLGHGNQPQHF.

This clonotype was recorded many times. V and J are TRBV2 and TRBJ2-5; TRBD1 matches at 9 bases. Trimming took 6 bases from V and 5 from J; bases not matched to a gene: 10. The CDR3 contains 15 residues. Germline lookup yields CDR1 SNHLY and CDR2 FYNNEI. The CDR3 sequence: CASSAPGQGKETQYF. The CDR3 region has the DNA TGTGCCAGCAGCGCCCCGGGACAGGGAAAGGAGACCCAGTACTTC.

This clonotype was detected once. J is TRBJ1-1 and V is TRBV2; D may be TRBD1 (6 bases). The CDR3 runs 13 residues. CDR1 is SNHLY, CDR2 FYNNEI, per germline. With 5 bases removed from V and 6 bases from J, the gap between germline ends came to 13 bases. This CDR3 reads CASSPPQGAEAFF. CDR3 sequence (DNA): TGTGCCAGCAGTCCACCACAGGGCGCTGAAGCTTTCTTT.

This clonotype was observed many times. This chain joins TRBV24-1 and TRBJ1-4, with D hard to call. CDR3 size: 15 residues. Germline CDR1 and CDR2: KGHDR and SFDVKD. Trimming took 3 bases from V and 4 from J, leaving 11 bases between them. The DNA of the CDR3 is TGTGCCACCAGTGATCCACTGGACGGTAATGAAAAACTGTTTTTT. As protein: CATSDPLDGNEKLFF.

CDR3 sequence (DNA): TGTGCCAGCAGTTATGCGGCCGACAATCAGCCCCAGCATTTT. Translated, it gives CASSYAADNQPQHF. The chain employs TRBV25-1 and TRBJ1-5; D is unresolved. The CDR3 runs 14 residues. Trimming cost V 5 bases and J 3 bases, with 11 bases left between them. Germline loops: CDR1 MGHDK, CDR2 SYGVNS. Together with reference TRBV25-1 and TRBJ1-5, the CDR3 gives the full variable domain: EADIYQTPRYLVIGTGKKITLECSQTMGHDKMYWYQQDPGMELHLIHYSYGVNSTEKGDLSSESTVSRIRTEHFPLTLESARPSHTSQYLCASSYAADNQPQHFGDGTRLSIL.

Turning to this clonotype: A much larger clone is a single base away; this may be a read error. The V call is TRBV2, the J call TRBJ1-1, with D unresolved. CDR1 SNHLY and CDR2 FYNNEI come from the germline V gene. CDR3 length equals 13 residues. The CDR3 coding sequence is TGTGCCAGCAGTGAATCGGGCTACACTGGAGCTTTCTTT. The encoded protein is CASSESGYTGAFF.

Remarks on this clonotype: An end of the junction differs from the germline gene, which may be a read error. The chain uses TRBV9 and TRBJ1-2; 10 positions agree with TRBD1. Per germline, CDR1 SGDLS and CDR2 YYNGEE. CDR3 length equals 13 residues. CDR3 loop: CASSMGQGSGNTF. In DNA, the CDR3 is TGCGCCAGCAGCATGGGACAGGGGAGCGGAAACACCTTC.

This clonotype was found a few times. J is TRBJ1-2 and V is TRBV19; 7 nucleotides match TRBD1. V shed 7 bases and J 3 bases; nucleotides not matched to a gene: 8. CDR1 LNHDA and CDR2 SQIVND come from the germline V gene (reference sequence). The CDR3 consists of 14 residues. As DNA, the CDR3 is TGTGCCAGTACCCGGACAGGAGATGACTATGGCTACACCTTC. The encoded protein is CASTRTGDDYGYTF.

The genes are TRBV24-1 and TRBJ1-1; 8 positions match TRBD1. V trimming: 3 bases; J trimming: 7 bases; junction bases outside the gene matches: 9. The CDR3 has 15 residues. CDR1 and CDR2 from the germline V gene are KGHDR and SFDVKD. The CDR3 loop is CATSDPSQGAGEAFF. As DNA, the CDR3 is TGTGCCACCAGTGATCCCTCGCAGGGGGCGGGTGAAGCTTTCTTT.

This clonotype appeared many times. The chain links TRBV5-1 to TRBJ1-1, with TRBD1 identical over 7 bases. Germline trimming cut 4 bases from V and 4 bases from J; bases unmatched to any gene: 4. Germline assignment: CDR1 SGHRS and CDR2 YFSETQ. CDR3 length equals 13 residues. CDR3 sequence: CASSLGTVTEAFF. Written as DNA, the CDR3 is TGCGCCAGCAGCCTGGGGACAGTCACTGAAGCTTTCTTT. Based on the CDR3 plus reference TRBV5-1 and TRBJ1-1, the full variable domain is KAGVTQTPRYLIKTRGQQVTLSCSPISGHRSVSWYQQTPGQGLQFLFEYFSETQRNKGNFPGRFSGRQFSNSRSEMNVSTLELGDSALYLCASSLGTVTEAFFGQGTRLTVV.

Written as DNA, the CDR3 is TGTGCCAGCAGTTACCCTACTAGCGGGCAAACGACCGGGGAGCTGTTTTTT. As protein: CASSYPTSGQTTGELFF. The chain couples TRBV6-2 or TRBV6-3 to TRBJ2-2, with 9 positions matching TRBD2. V lost 2 bases, J lost 5 bases, and 9 bases stayed unmatched. Germline V gene lookup returns CDR1 MNHEY and CDR2 SVGEGT. CDR3 size: 17 residues.

This clonotype came up a few times. The gene calls are TRBV7-2 and TRBJ2-2; D may match TRBD1 or TRBD2 (5 bases each). The CDR3 totals 15 residues. Germline loops: CDR1 SGHTA, CDR2 FQGNSA. V was clipped by 5 bases and J by 6 bases, with 16 bases between them. The CDR3 sequence is CASSPRDPWAGELFF. CDR3 sequence (DNA): TGTGCCAGCAGCCCCCGGGACCCTTGGGCCGGGGAGCTGTTTTTT.

This clonotype turned up a few times. The chain carries TRBV2 and TRBJ1-2, with D possibly TRBD1 on 5 matching bases. V lost 4 bases to trimming and J lost 5 bases, with 17 bases between them. The germline V gene encodes CDR1 SNHLY and CDR2 FYNNEI. The CDR3 totals 15 residues. This CDR3 reads CASSGTVRDFYGYTF. CDR3 nucleotides: TGTGCCAGCAGTGGGACGGTCAGGGACTTTTATGGCTACACCTTC.

This rearrangement joins TRBV5-5 to TRBJ1-5; D remains ambiguous. Germline V CDR1 and CDR2: SGHKS, YYEKEE (reference sequence). The CDR3 is 16 residues long. Trimming left V 1 base short and J 5 bases short, with 16 bases between. The DNA for the CDR3 is TGTGCCAGCAGCTTGTATTTCAGCGGACCTTATCAGCCCCAGCATTTT. It is translated as CASSLYFSGPYQPQHF.

This chain joins TRBV7-2 and TRBJ1-1; D is ambiguous. The CDR3 extends over 14 amino acids. Germline loops: CDR1 SGHTA, CDR2 FQGNSA. Trimming shortened V by 5 bases and J by 5 bases, and 15 bases separated the two germline ends. CDR3 residues: CASSASVPGTEAFF. The CDR3 coding sequence is TGTGCCAGCAGCGCGTCGGTCCCTGGGACTGAAGCTTTCTTT.

This clonotype was seen a few times. This chain joins TRBV20-1 and TRBJ2-5; D uncertain. Germline V gives CDR1 DFQATT, CDR2 SNEGSKA (reference sequence). Trimming shortened V by 0 bases and J by 4 bases, and 9 bases separated the two germline ends. The length of the CDR3 is 13 residues. Here the CDR3 DNA reads TGCAGTGCTAGAGATTCGGGTCGAGAGACCCAGTACTTC. This sequence encodes CSARDSGRETQYF.

The V gene is TRBV24-1, the J gene TRBJ1-2; 11 bases match TRBD1. The CDR3 runs to 15 residues. CDR1 KGHDR and CDR2 SFDVKD come from the germline V gene. The V and J ends lost 7 bases and 9 bases, in that order; junction bases with no gene match: 12. The CDR3 spells CATSSAGQGEFRYTF. The DNA for the CDR3 is TGTGCCACCAGCTCCGCGGGACAGGGGGAGTTTCGCTACACCTTC.

This clonotype showed up many times. The rearrangement links TRBV7-9 to TRBJ2-7, with unresolved D. CDR1 SEHNR and CDR2 FQNEAQ come from the germline V gene (reference sequence). V was clipped by 1 base and J by 0 bases, with 7 bases between them. The CDR3 spans 14 residues. The CDR3 sequence is CASSLGQSSYEQYF. The CDR3 coding sequence is TGTGCCAGCAGCTTAGGGCAAAGCTCCTACGAGCAGTACTTC.

The rearrangement links TRBV7-2 to TRBJ2-2, with TRBD1 matching over 7 bases. Germline V CDR1 and CDR2: SGHTA, FQGNSA. The CDR3 is 16 residues long. Trimming cost V 1 base and J 5 bases; bases outside gene matches: 7. The CDR3: CASSLDRGQATGELFF. CDR3 coding DNA: TGTGCCAGCAGCTTAGATCGAGGACAGGCGACCGGGGAGCTGTTTTTT.

About this clonotype: This may come from a read error, since a much larger clone is one base off. The J gene is TRBJ1-2, the V gene TRBV2; 7 nucleotides align to TRBD1. The CDR3 runs 13 residues. Per the germline V gene, CDR1 is SNHLY and CDR2 is FYNNEI. The trim removed 7 bases at V and 2 bases at J, leaving 4 bases unmatched. The CDR3 DNA is TGTGCCAGCACCGAACAGGGGAACTATGGCTACACCTTC. Amino acids: CASTEQGNYGYTF.